This T cell receptor (beta chain) emerged from a study of blood T cell repertoires in COVID-19. Generated by immunoSEQ multiplex PCR, the TCRdb table keeps only in-frame clones and is missing some. This table holds around 250,000 clones, about 80% found once. This receptor was obtained from a woman of 80 years or more with acute or convalescent COVID-19. The sequencing sample was made of peripheral blood.

DNA of the CDR3: TGCGCCAGCAGCCAGGGGGCGAGCGATCAGCCCCAGCATTTT. As protein: CASSQGASDQPQHF. V is TRBV4-3 and J is TRBJ1-5; tentative D call: TRBD1 (6 bases). V shed 3 bases and J shed 5 bases, with 11 bases lying between them. CDR1 LGHNA and CDR2 YSLEER come from the germline V gene. The CDR3 is made up of 14 amino acids.